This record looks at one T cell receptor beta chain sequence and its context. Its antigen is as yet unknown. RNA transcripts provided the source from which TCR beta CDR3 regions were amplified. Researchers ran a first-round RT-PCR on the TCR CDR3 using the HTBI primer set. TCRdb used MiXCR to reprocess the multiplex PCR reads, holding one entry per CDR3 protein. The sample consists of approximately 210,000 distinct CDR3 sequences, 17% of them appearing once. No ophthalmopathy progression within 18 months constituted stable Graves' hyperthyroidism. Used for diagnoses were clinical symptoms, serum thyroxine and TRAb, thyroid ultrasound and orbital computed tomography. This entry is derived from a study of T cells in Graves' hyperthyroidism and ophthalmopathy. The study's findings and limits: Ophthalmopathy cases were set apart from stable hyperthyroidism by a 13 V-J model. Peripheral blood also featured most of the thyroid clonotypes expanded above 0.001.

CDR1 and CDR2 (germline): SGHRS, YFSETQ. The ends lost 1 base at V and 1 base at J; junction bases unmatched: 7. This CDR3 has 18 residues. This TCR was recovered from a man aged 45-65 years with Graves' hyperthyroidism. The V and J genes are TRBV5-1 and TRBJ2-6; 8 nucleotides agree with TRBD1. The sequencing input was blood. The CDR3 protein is CASSLYPGGVSGANVLTF. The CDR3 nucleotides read TGCGCCAGCAGCTTGTATCCAGGGGGCGTATCTGGGGCCAACGTCCTGACTTTC.